This TCR beta chain originates from a study of shared clonotypes between healthy human individuals. Genomic DNA belonging to each subset was distributed in equal measure over several immunoSEQ plates. The method was immunoSEQ multiplex PCR; TCRdb's version includes in-frame clones alone and lacks a portion of them. The top ten clones hold about 1.8% of a sample with approximately 2,200,000 clones, 93% of them seen once. CD45RO-negative, CCR7-positively selected cells formed the naive CD8 fraction, excluding terminally differentiated effector memory CD45RA+ cells. Source material: naive CD8+ T cells from PBMCs. The clonotype was recovered from a man in his late teens or twenties in good health. Some clones in this sample may be carry-over from other donors' samples.

The CDR3 region has the DNA TGTGCCAGCAGCAAACGACTAGCGGGAGGGTCCTACGAGCAGTACTTC. Its protein is CASSKRLAGGSYEQYF. This chain links TRBV7-3 with TRBJ2-7; 14 bases match TRBD2. The CDR3 has 16 amino acids. After removal of 5 bases from V and 1 base from J, the junction contained 4 bases not matched to a gene. Germline-derived CDR1 and CDR2 are SGHTA and FQGTGA.